This paragraph covers one TCR beta chain sequence. The same CDR3 can be traced to other DNA sequences in this sample. These data originate in a study of blood T cell repertoires in COVID-19. In the study overall: Acute and convalescent COVID-19 specimens originated in the United States, Italy and Spain. PBMCs, B-cell-depleted T cells, or T cells were the source of the cDNA or gDNA that made up the material.

Germline V gene data show CDR1 as SGHTA and CDR2 as FQGNSA. The CDR3 runs 13 residues. The germline V and J ends were trimmed by 4 bases and 1 base, with 7 bases remaining between them. Methods used by the authors: For nucleated cells, counts were estimated from reference gene primer amplification. The repertoire was sequenced with immunoSEQ multiplex PCR; TCRdb's copy has only in-frame clones and lacks some. V, J and clone size were drawn from that table, and D and trimming were deduced from the DNA. The sample contains about 270,000 clones, 86% of which appear only once. The chain uses TRBV7-2 and TRBJ1-1; tentative D call: TRBD1 (6 bases). This sequence originates from a woman in her sixties or seventies with COVID-19, enrolled during active disease. Specimen: peripheral blood. The CDR3 DNA sequence: TGTGCCAGCAGCTCGGACAGGAACACTGAAGCTTTCTTT. This gives the protein CASSSDRNTEAFF.